Below, 26 T cell receptor beta chains from the same sample are listed, as sequenced in a study of T cells in tumors after PD-1 blockade. Here immunoSEQ multiplex PCR was the method, and the copy in TCRdb shows in-frame clones only, minus some. The table shows more than 40,000 clones, with 81% occurring only once. The sample consisted of PBMCs, taken before anti-PD-1 treatment. Receptor source: a human donor with basal cell carcinoma.

This clone was seen more than once but under ten times. The J gene is TRBJ2-3, the V gene TRBV14, with TRBD2 identical over 14 bases. V lost 5 bases, J lost 4 bases, and 11 bases stayed unmatched. The CDR3 length is 18 residues. Germline loops: CDR1 SGHDN, CDR2 FVKESK. As DNA, the CDR3 is TGTGCCAGCAGCGTCGGACTAGCGGGGGGTCTCGTGTCAGATACGCAGTATTTT. Amino acid sequence: CASSVGLAGGLVSDTQYF.

This chain joins TRBV23-1 and TRBJ2-7, with a weak D call TRBD1 (6 bases). TRBV23-1 falls under the ORF class, with uncertain function. Trimming left V 2 bases short and J 7 bases short, with 21 bases between. CDR3 length: 16 residues. The CDR3 nucleotides are TGCGCCAGCAGTCAACCTAGCCGGGACAACCAGGAGGAGCAGTACTTC. The encoded protein is CASSQPSRDNQEEQYF.

The chain is built from TRBV19 and TRBJ1-4, with 8 bases lining up with TRBD1. The V gene end was trimmed by 5 bases and the J gene end by 4 bases; junction bases not matched to a gene: 9. Germline loops: CDR1 LNHDA, CDR2 SQIVND (reference sequence). There are 16 residues in the CDR3. The CDR3 sequence: CASSPTGGFVNEKLFF. Here the CDR3 DNA reads TGTGCCAGTAGTCCCACAGGGGGGTTCGTTAATGAAAAACTGTTTTTT. The full variable domain, its missing parts supplied by reference TRBV19 and TRBJ1-4, is DGGITQSPKYLFRKEGQNVTLSCEQNLNHDAMYWYRQDPGQGLRLIYYSQIVNDFQKGDIAEGYSVSREKKESFPLTVTSAQKNPTAFYLCASSPTGGFVNEKLFFGSGTQLSVL.

This chain joins TRBV18 and TRBJ2-3; unclear D gene. This CDR3 has 15 amino acids. Germline V gene data show CDR1 as KGHSH and CDR2 as LQKENI. V was cut by 2 bases and J by 4 bases, with 13 bases left in between. The CDR3 DNA reads as TGTGCCAGCTCACCATACCCCCGAGGCGCAGATACGCAGTATTTT. It specifies CASSPYPRGADTQYF.

V usage is TRBV10-3 and J usage is TRBJ2-5; 8 nucleotides agree with TRBD1. CDR1 is ENHRY and CDR2 is SYGVKD in the germline V gene. The CDR3 has 16 residues. V was pared by 4 bases and J by 5 bases, with 12 bases of the junction left unmatched. The chain's CDR3 is CAISAPTGGVRETQYF. The CDR3, as DNA: TGTGCCATCAGTGCCCCCACAGGGGGAGTTAGGGAGACCCAGTACTTC.

The chain recombines TRBV4-1 with TRBJ1-1; D is undetermined. The CDR3 is made up of 16 amino acids. The germline V gene encodes CDR1 MGHRA and CDR2 YSYEKL. V was cut by 1 base and J by 3 bases, with 15 bases left in between. CDR3 sequence: CASSQVWPGGDTEAFF. CDR3 DNA: TGCGCCAGCAGCCAAGTTTGGCCGGGAGGTGACACTGAAGCTTTCTTT.

The chain's CDR3 is CASSLKGHTIYF. The CDR3 region has the DNA TGTGCCAGCAGTTTAAAGGGACACACCATATATTTT. The V gene is TRBV12-3 or TRBV12-4, the J gene TRBJ1-3, with D possibly TRBD1 on 5 matching bases. Between the trimmed V and J ends, which lost 2 bases and 8 bases, there was a span of 7 bases. The CDR3 runs to 12 residues.

DNA for the CDR3: TGTGCCAGCAGTTACTCGACAGATTTCAATCAGCCCCAGCATTTT. Translating it yields CASSYSTDFNQPQHF. The gene calls are TRBV6-5 and TRBJ1-5, with D possibly TRBD1 on 5 matching bases. Per germline, CDR1 MNHEY and CDR2 SVGAGI. Trimming removed 0 bases at V and 3 bases at J, with 9 bases between. CDR3 size: 15 residues.

The gene calls are TRBV30 and TRBJ2-3, with D tentatively TRBD1 or TRBD2 (6 bases each). This CDR3 is built from 15 residues. With 4 bases removed from V and 5 bases from J, the gap between germline ends came to 19 bases. Germline-derived CDR1 and CDR2 are GTSNPN and SVGIG (reference sequence). The CDR3 DNA reads as TGTGCCTGGAAGGGGGACTGGGCCCAGCGAGATACGCAGTATTTT. This translates into CAWKGDWAQRDTQYF.

This chain joins TRBV27 and TRBJ2-3; TRBD2 might be the D (5 bases). From germline, CDR1 is MNHEY and CDR2 SMNVEV (reference sequence). Trimming cost V 3 bases and J 2 bases, with 15 bases left between them. The CDR3 runs 16 residues. In DNA, the CDR3 is TGTGCCAGCAGTTTGACTACCACCCCGTTCACAGATACGCAGTATTTT. Translated, it gives CASSLTTTPFTDTQYF.

This clone came up once. The gene calls are TRBV25-1 and TRBJ1-3, with 9 bases identical to TRBD1. The CDR3 runs to 15 residues. Trimming cost V 4 bases and J 3 bases; bases outside gene matches: 4. In germline, CDR1 is MGHDK, CDR2 SYGVNS. CDR3 nucleotide sequence: TGTGCCAGCAGTGTTAACAGGGGGCTTGGAAACACCATATATTTT. It is translated as CASSVNRGLGNTIYF.

This clone was seen a single time. The CDR3 region has the DNA TGTGCCAGCAGCCTTACAGGGTTTACGAGCTCCTACAATGAGCAGTTCTTC. This encodes CASSLTGFTSSYNEQFF. The chain is built from TRBV3-1 (or the pseudogene TRBV3-2) and TRBJ2-1, with D possibly being TRBD1 (6 bases). Trimming removed 4 bases at V and 0 bases at J, with 16 bases between. This CDR3 has 17 residues. Germline V CDR1 and CDR2: LGHDT, YNNKEL (reference sequence).

V gene TRBV4-2 combines with J gene TRBJ2-5, with TRBD2 matching 11 bases. The length of the CDR3 is 16 residues. Trimming removed 5 bases from V and 1 base from J; junction bases left unmatched: 6. Germline CDR1 LGHNA, CDR2 YNFKEQ. Here the CDR3 reads CASSYLAGGIQETQYF. The DNA for the CDR3 is TGTGCCAGCAGCTATTTAGCGGGGGGGATCCAAGAGACCCAGTACTTC.

The chain employs TRBV9 and TRBJ1-6; D ambiguous. The germline V gene has CDR1 SGDLS and CDR2 YYNGEE. The V end was cut by 6 bases, the J end by 7 bases, with 8 bases between. The CDR3 totals 12 residues. Written as DNA, the CDR3 is TGTGCCAGCAATAACGGAAATTCACCCCTCCACTTT. It encodes CASNNGNSPLHF.

The rearrangement links TRBV18 to TRBJ2-5, with 8 bases lining up with TRBD1. From germline, CDR1 is KGHSH and CDR2 LQKENI. This CDR3 comprises 14 residues. J gave up 3 bases and V 3 bases, and 3 bases lay outside the gene matches. CDR3 in DNA: TGTGCCAGCTCACCCCAGACAGGGGAAGAGACCCAGTACTTC. It translates to CASSPQTGEETQYF.

The chain couples TRBV27 to TRBJ2-3, with D unresolved. V gave up 5 bases and J gave up 8 bases, with 8 bases separating them. The germline gives CDR1 MNHEY, CDR2 SMNVEV (reference sequence). The CDR3 spans 11 residues. The CDR3 region is CASSMGPTQYF. In DNA, the CDR3 is TGTGCCAGCAGTATGGGCCCTACGCAGTATTTT.

V gene TRBV5-1 combines with J gene TRBJ1-5; D is undetermined. Trimming shortened V by 0 bases and J by 7 bases, and 11 bases separated the two germline ends. Germline V gene data show CDR1 as SGHRS and CDR2 as YFSETQ. The CDR3 contains 14 residues. CDR3 bases: TGCGCCAGCAGCTTGGATAAGGCCAGCCAGCCCCAGCATTTT. It yields the protein CASSLDKASQPQHF.

The chain joins TRBV7-9 to TRBJ1-2; 10 nucleotides match TRBD1. J gave up 1 base and V 4 bases, and 9 bases lay outside the gene matches. CDR3 size: 17 residues. The germline CDR1 and CDR2 sequences are SEHNR and FQNEAQ (reference sequence). Here the CDR3 DNA reads TGTGCCAGCAGCTCCCCGTCTGGGACAGGGGTTAACTATGGCTACACCTTC. The encoded protein is CASSSPSGTGVNYGYTF.

This rearrangement joins TRBV28 to TRBJ1-1, with TRBD1 matching 7 bases. The V segment lost 4 bases and the J segment 5 bases; nucleotides outside the gene matches: 1. Looked up from germline, CDR1 is MDHEN and CDR2 is SYDVKM. This CDR3 region has 12 residues. The CDR3 coding sequence is TGTGCCAGCAGTTCAGGGGGAACTGAAGCTTTCTTT. This gives the protein CASSSGGTEAFF.

This clone has more than one count but fewer than ten. The chain recombines TRBV4-2 with TRBJ2-6, with unresolved D. Germline lookup yields CDR1 LGHNA and CDR2 YNFKEQ. Trimming removed 5 bases from V and 4 bases from J, with 6 bases in between. The CDR3 spans 13 residues. The CDR3 spells CASSSWGANVLTF. CDR3 DNA: TGTGCCAGCAGCTCCTGGGGGGCCAACGTCCTGACTTTC.

In this sample, this clone turned up once. The junction differs from germline at one of its ends, possibly a read error. The chain combines TRBV5-1 with TRBJ2-7, with D uncertain. Germline CDR1 SGHRS, CDR2 YFSETQ. This CDR3 spans 15 amino acids. As DNA, the CDR3 is TGCGCCAGCAGATTGGACCTAGTGTCCTTCTACGAGCAGTACTTC. Protein sequence: CASRLDLVSFYEQYF. Full variable domain (remainder filled in from reference TRBV5-1 and TRBJ2-7): KAGVTQTPRYLIKTRGQQVTLSCSPISGHRSVSWYQQTPGQGLQFLFEYFSETQRNKGNFPGRFSGRQFSNSRSEMNVSTLELGDSALYLCASRLDLVSFYEQYFGPGTRLTVT.

The chain is built from TRBV3-1 (or the pseudogene TRBV3-2) and TRBJ1-1, with D unresolved. Trimming removed 4 bases at V and 6 bases at J, with 15 bases between. Germline CDR1 is LGHDT and CDR2 is YNNKEL (reference sequence). CDR3 size: 14 residues. The CDR3 nucleotides are TGTGCCAGCAGCCCCATAGACATTCGGGCTGAAGCTTTCTTT. It encodes CASSPIDIRAEAFF.

The chain carries TRBV6-6 and TRBJ1-2; 7 bases are a match to TRBD1. V trimming: 2 bases; J trimming: 7 bases; junction bases outside the gene matches: 4. The CDR3 loop spans 13 amino acids. The V gene's germline CDR1 is MNHNY and CDR2 SVGAGI (reference sequence). The CDR3 reads CASSYMTGFGYTF. CDR3 in DNA: TGTGCCAGCAGTTACATGACAGGGTTTGGCTACACCTTC.

CDR3: CASSETGRGRTDTQYF. The CDR3 DNA follows: TGTGCCAGCAGTGAAACGGGGCGGGGGCGTACAGATACGCAGTATTTT. The chain is built from TRBV6-1 and TRBJ2-3, with D perhaps TRBD2 (7 bases). The CDR3 sequence is 16 residues long. Trimming pared 2 bases from V and 3 bases from J, leaving 15 bases between. CDR1 is MNHNS, CDR2 SASEGT, per germline.

This clone has only one observation. The rearrangement links TRBV11-3 to TRBJ2-5; D assignment may be TRBD1 or TRBD2 (5 bases each). Germline CDR1 and CDR2: SGHNT and YENEEA. V was shortened by 1 base and J by 4 bases, with 13 bases between the two germline ends. The CDR3 sequence is 15 residues long. CDR3 sequence reads: CASSLGAFGGETQYF. The CDR3, as DNA: TGTGCCAGCAGCTTAGGGGCCTTTGGGGGAGAGACCCAGTACTTC.

This clone was recorded once. The CDR3 coding sequence is TGTGCCAGTAGTATAACCATCTACAATGAGCAGTTCTTC. Translation gives CASSITIYNEQFF. V is TRBV19 and J is TRBJ2-1, with no clear D. Germline CDR1 LNHDA, CDR2 SQIVND (reference sequence). V was clipped by 2 bases and J by 3 bases, with 5 bases between them. The CDR3 is made up of 13 amino acids.